This T cell receptor beta chain was profiled in a study of CD8+CD57+ T cells in acquired aplastic anemia. Study overall: Recorded DNA amounts for sorted CD4+ and CD8+ cells had an average of 3.2 ug. An average of roughly 10 million reads for CD4+ cells was obtained from healthy donors. The study, taken as a whole, reports: Patient and control CD8+ Simpson's diversity was not significantly different.

Concerning this clonotype itself: Its target is not known.

The template for TCR beta VDJ and CDR3 sequence profiling was genomic DNA. Via MiXCR, TCRdb re-called the reads, giving one row per CDR3 protein. This sample has under 200,000 distinct CDR3 sequences, with roughly 40% found just once. CDR3 size: 15 residues. After removal of 4 bases from V and 5 bases from J, the junction contained 9 bases not matched to a gene. CDR1 is ENHRY and CDR2 is SYGVKD in the germline V gene. This sequence was found in a human donor in good health. What was sequenced was sorted CD4+, CD8+, or CD8+CD57+ T cells (not recorded which) from PBMCs. This chain uses TRBV10-3 with TRBJ2-7; 9 bases agree with TRBD1. CDR3 nucleotide sequence: TGTGCCATCAGTGGTGCCGGGACAGGGCTTAACGAGCAGTACTTC. It encodes CAISGAGTGLNEQYF.